This entry describes one T cell receptor beta chain. MiXCR was run by TCRdb on the RT-PCR reads, yielding one entry per CDR3 protein. The top ten clones hold about 3.6% of a sample with approximately 720,000 distinct CDR3 sequences, over 12% of them seen once. J was trimmed by 4 bases and V by 6 bases; bases with no gene match: 4. The CDR3 has 12 residues. In germline, CDR1 is DFQATT, CDR2 SNEGSKA (reference sequence). The chain is built from TRBV20-1 and TRBJ2-3, with 7 nucleotides matching TRBD1. The specimen was memory CD4+ T cells from blood. This receptor was obtained from a female donor in good health, serving as a healthy control. The CDR3 DNA sequence: TGCAGTGCGACAGGGAAGGCAGATACGCAGTATTTT. It is translated as CSATGKADTQYF.